These 3 T cell receptor beta chains share one sample of origin, sequenced in a study of CD4 T cells in relation to SARS-CoV-2 and coronaviruses. Clones were sequenced by immunoSEQ multiplex PCR, and TCRdb holds only the in-frame ones, with some missing. Of tens of thousands of clones listed, more than 60% are singletons. What these receptors recognize is not known. The specimen sequenced was memory CD4+ T cells from PBMCs, cultured in vitro. The receptors were sampled from an adult with COVID-19.

The chain recombines TRBV9 with TRBJ2-1; D may correspond to TRBD1 or TRBD2 (5 bases each). Germline V gives CDR1 SGDLS, CDR2 YYNGEE. V lost 3 bases to trimming and J lost 8 bases, with 12 bases between them. This CDR3 has 13 amino acids. CDR3 protein: CASSAMWGYEQFF. The DNA of the CDR3 is TGTGCCAGCAGCGCAATGTGGGGGTATGAGCAGTTCTTC.

This chain connects TRBV4-2 to TRBJ2-5; a possible D gene is TRBD1 (5 bases). Trimming removed 1 base at V and 5 bases at J, with 14 bases between. The CDR3 is 15 amino acids. Germline V lookup: CDR1 LGHNA, CDR2 YNFKEQ. CDR3 nucleotides: TGTGCCAGCAGCCAAGGAAGTGGACAAATGGAGACCCAGTACTTC. This gives the protein CASSQGSGQMETQYF.

V gene TRBV7-9 combines with J gene TRBJ2-3; D is perhaps TRBD2 (7 bases). There are 16 residues in the CDR3. CDR1 and CDR2 from the germline V gene are SEHNR and FQNEAQ (reference sequence). Trimming took 4 bases from V and 2 from J, leaving 16 bases between them. The CDR3 spells CASSSVKAGHTDTQYF. DNA of the CDR3: TGTGCCAGCAGCTCAGTAAAAGCGGGACACACAGATACGCAGTATTTT.